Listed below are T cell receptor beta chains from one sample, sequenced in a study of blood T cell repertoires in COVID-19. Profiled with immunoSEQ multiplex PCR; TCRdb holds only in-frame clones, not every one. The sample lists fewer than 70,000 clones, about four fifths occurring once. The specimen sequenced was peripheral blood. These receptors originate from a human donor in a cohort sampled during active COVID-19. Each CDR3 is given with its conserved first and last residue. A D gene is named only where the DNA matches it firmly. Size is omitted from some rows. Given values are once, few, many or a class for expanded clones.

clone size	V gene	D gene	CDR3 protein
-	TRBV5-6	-	CASSLVGRPSNYGYTF
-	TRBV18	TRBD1	CASSRQGALEFYEQYF
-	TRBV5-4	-	CASSLSGGRTDTQYF
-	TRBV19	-	CASSTYRVTNEKLFF
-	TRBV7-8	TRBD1	CASSPDRGYGYTF
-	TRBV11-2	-	CASSYTGGRTEAFF
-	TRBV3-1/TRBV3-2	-	CASSPRGTGELFF
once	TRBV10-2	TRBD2	CASIKAGDSSYEQYF
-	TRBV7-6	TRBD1	CASSPGQGDNQPQHF
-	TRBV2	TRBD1	CASSEVQGISGYTF
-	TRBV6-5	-	CASSLRRGPTDTQYF
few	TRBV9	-	CASSVGASDTYEQYF
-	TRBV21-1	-	CASEGQKVGEQYF
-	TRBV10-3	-	CAISESGGNEKLFF
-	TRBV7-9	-	CASSPRGGNTIYF
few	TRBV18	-	CASSPPGTPTYEQYF
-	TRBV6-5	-	CASRADRSSYNEQFF
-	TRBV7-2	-	CASSLGRSYEQYF
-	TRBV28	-	CASSLRYAEQFF
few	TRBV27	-	CASSFDRGWMNTEAFF
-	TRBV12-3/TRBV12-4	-	CASRRSYEQYF
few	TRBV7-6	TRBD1	CASSSPGTGGTEAFF
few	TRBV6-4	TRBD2	CASSDSTSGGGDTQYF
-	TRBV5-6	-	CASSLTGSSYEQYF
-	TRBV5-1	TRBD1	CASSMRGPRNEQYF
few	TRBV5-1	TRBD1	CASSLGGQGNTEAFF
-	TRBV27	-	CASSLSGPTDTQYF
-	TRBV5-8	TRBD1	CASSYRDRLNTEAFF
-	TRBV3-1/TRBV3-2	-	CASSQGSINYGYTF
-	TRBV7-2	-	CASSKRTATNEKLFF
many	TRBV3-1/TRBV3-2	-	CASSQVDSGYGYTF
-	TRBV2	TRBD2	CASNSGGGPNSREQYF
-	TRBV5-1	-	CASSFGTGNTEAFF
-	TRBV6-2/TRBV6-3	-	CASSYSSRSSYEQYF
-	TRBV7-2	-	CASSFGGGAYEQYF
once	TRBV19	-	CASSIDLLVAEYGYTF
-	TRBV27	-	CASKAELSHPYEQYF
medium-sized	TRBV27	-	CASSDRSPADTQYF
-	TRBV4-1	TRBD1	CASSQEDRGSGYTF
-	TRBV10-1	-	CASSEGGRGWTEAFF
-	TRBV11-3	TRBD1	CASSRQGGTNEQFF
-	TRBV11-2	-	CASSLGLFLGYTF
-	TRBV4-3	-	CASSSLRGYEQYF
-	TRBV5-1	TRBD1	CASRWDRDHYGYTF
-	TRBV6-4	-	CASSRGAGNEQFF
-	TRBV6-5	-	CASSSLSYEQYF
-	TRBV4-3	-	CASSQDVRFRGNQPQHF